One sample yielded the 7 T cell receptor beta chains listed below, sequenced in a study of T cells in Graves' hyperthyroidism and ophthalmopathy. The source material, RNA transcripts, was used to amplify TCR beta CDR3 regions. An initial round of RT-PCR targeting the TCR CDR3 relied on the HTBI primer set. MiXCR was run by TCRdb on the multiplex PCR reads, yielding one entry per CDR3 protein. Here the sample spans 500,000 to 650,000 distinct CDR3 sequences, 15% to 20% being singletons. Sequenced sample: blood. These receptors came from a woman between 18 and 29 years old with Graves' ophthalmopathy.

This clonotype was seen a few times. The CDR3 nucleotides are TGTGCCAGCAGCCCCCTCGGGGGTGGACTAGCGGGATACGAGCAGTACTTC. This sequence encodes CASSPLGGGLAGYEQYF. The chain combines TRBV7-3 with TRBJ2-7; the match to TRBD2 covers 12 bases. V trimming: 5 bases; J trimming: 4 bases; junction bases outside the gene matches: 12. The CDR3 is 17 amino acids. CDR1 SGHTA and CDR2 FQGTGA come from the germline V gene.

This clonotype was seen at least ten times. The chain has TRBV28 and TRBJ2-5; no reliable D call. The CDR3 extends over 15 amino acids. Germline CDR1 is MDHEN and CDR2 is SYDVKM. V was clipped by 2 bases and J by 0 bases, with 10 bases between them. CDR3 nucleotides: TGTGCCAGCAGTTTAATTACCCCGTACCAAGAGACCCAGTACTTC. Its protein product is CASSLITPYQETQYF.

There are many counts of this clonotype. The chain uses TRBV6-2 or TRBV6-3 and TRBJ2-1; D gene uncertain. The germline gives CDR1 MNHEY, CDR2 SVGEGT. This CDR3 spans 15 amino acids. Trimming cost V 0 bases and J 9 bases, with 15 bases left between them. CDR3 coding DNA: TGTGCCAGCAGTTACTCGAGGTCTAGGATAGCTGAGCAGTTCTTC. Translation gives CASSYSRSRIAEQFF.

The chain recombines TRBV11-3 with TRBJ1-1; no clear D. From germline, CDR1 is SGHNT and CDR2 YENEEA. The CDR3 is 14 amino acids. V was clipped by 3 bases and J by 4 bases, with 12 bases between them. The CDR3 region is CASSLNDCCTEAFF. The CDR3 nucleotides are TGTGCCAGCAGCTTGAATGACTGTTGCACTGAAGCTTTCTTT. The whole variable domain, remainder taken from reference TRBV11-3 and TRBJ1-1, is EAGVVQSPRYKIIEKKQPVAFWCNPISGHNTLYWYLQNLGQGPELLIRYENEEAVDDSQLPKDRFSAERLKGVDSTLKIQPAELGDSAVYLCASSLNDCCTEAFFGQGTRLTVV.

This clonotype came up many times. This chain joins TRBV7-2 and TRBJ2-7, with D tentatively TRBD2 (5 bases). CDR3 length: 15 residues. The V end was cut by 4 bases, the J end by 3 bases, with 16 bases between. Germline CDR1 SGHTA, CDR2 FQGNSA. CDR3 protein: CASSSEGRFHYEQYF. In DNA form, the CDR3 reads TGTGCCAGCAGCTCTGAAGGGAGATTTCACTACGAGCAGTACTTC.

The rearrangement joins TRBV7-3 to TRBJ2-6; tentatively, D is TRBD2 (7 bases). This CDR3 contains 17 residues. V was shortened by 1 base and J by 2 bases, with 12 bases between the two germline ends. Germline-derived CDR1 and CDR2 are SGHTA and FQGTGA. CDR3 protein: CASSLIKGGTGANVLTF. DNA of the CDR3: TGTGCCAGCAGCTTAATAAAGGGGGGGACTGGGGCCAACGTCCTGACTTTC.

Only a few counts were recorded for this clonotype. The genes are TRBV12-3 or TRBV12-4 and TRBJ1-3; D unresolved. There are 16 residues in the CDR3. The V end was cut by 5 bases, the J end by 7 bases, with 21 bases between. The CDR3 DNA reads TGTGCCAGCAGTACGACCGGGTCCTTAGGCTCGAACACCATATATTTT. Its translation is CASSTTGSLGSNTIYF.